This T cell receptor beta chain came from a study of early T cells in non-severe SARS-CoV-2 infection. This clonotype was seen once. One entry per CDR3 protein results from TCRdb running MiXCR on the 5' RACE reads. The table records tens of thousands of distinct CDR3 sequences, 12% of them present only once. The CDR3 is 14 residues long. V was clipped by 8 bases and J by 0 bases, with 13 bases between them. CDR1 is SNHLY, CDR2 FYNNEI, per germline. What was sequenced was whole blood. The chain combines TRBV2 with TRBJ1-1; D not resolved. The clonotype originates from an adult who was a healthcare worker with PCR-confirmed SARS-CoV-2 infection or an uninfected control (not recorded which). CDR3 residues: CASRRQAMNTEAFF. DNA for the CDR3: TGTGCCAGCCGCCGGCAGGCTATGAACACTGAAGCTTTCTTT.